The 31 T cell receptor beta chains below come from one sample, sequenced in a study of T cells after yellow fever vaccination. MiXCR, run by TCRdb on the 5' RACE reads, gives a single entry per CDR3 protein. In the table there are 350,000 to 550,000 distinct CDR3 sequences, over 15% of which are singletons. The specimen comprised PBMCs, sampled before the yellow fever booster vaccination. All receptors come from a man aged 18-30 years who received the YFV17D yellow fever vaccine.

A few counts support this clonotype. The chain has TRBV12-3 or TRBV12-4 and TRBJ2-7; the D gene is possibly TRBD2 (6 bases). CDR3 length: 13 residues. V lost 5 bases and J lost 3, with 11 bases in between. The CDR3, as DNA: TGTGCCAGCAGTACGCGGGGAATCTACGAGCAGTACTTC. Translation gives CASSTRGIYEQYF.

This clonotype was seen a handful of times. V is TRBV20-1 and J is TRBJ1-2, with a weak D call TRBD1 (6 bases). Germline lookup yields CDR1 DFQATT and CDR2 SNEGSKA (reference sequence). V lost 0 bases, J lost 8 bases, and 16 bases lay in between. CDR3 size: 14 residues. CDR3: CSARDTGIREGYTF. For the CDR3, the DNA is TGCAGTGCTAGAGATACAGGGATACGGGAGGGCTACACCTTC.

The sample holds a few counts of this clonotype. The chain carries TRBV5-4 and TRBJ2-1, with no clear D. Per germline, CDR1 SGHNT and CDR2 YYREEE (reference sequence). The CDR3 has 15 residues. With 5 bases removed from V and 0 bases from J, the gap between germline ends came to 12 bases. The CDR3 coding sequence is TGTGCCAGCAGTATCAGGAGCAGCTCCTACAATGAGCAGTTCTTC. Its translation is CASSIRSSSYNEQFF.

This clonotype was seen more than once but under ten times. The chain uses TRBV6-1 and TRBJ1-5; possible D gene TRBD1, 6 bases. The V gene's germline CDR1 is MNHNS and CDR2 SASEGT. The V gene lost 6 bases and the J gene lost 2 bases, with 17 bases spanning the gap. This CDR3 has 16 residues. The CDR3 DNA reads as TGTGCCAGCAGAGACAGGACGGGGGACGGCAATCAGCCCCAGCATTTT. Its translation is CASRDRTGDGNQPQHF.

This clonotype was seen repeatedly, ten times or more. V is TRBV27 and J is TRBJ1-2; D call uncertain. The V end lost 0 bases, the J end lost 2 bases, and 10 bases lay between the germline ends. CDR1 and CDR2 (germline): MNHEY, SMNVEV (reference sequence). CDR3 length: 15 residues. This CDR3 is CASSLSMTDNYGYTF. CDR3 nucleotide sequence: TGTGCCAGCAGTTTATCGATGACGGACAACTATGGCTACACCTTC.

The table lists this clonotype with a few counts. The CDR3 region has the DNA TGTGCCAGAGGGGCCCGAGCGTCTAGACTCCCTGAAACGCAGTATTTT. It specifies CARGARASRLPETQYF. The rearrangement joins TRBV2 to TRBJ2-3, with a tentative D call TRBD1 (5 bases). In germline, CDR1 is SNHLY, CDR2 FYNNEI. With 9 bases removed from V and 9 bases from J, the gap between germline ends came to 28 bases. There are 16 residues in the CDR3.

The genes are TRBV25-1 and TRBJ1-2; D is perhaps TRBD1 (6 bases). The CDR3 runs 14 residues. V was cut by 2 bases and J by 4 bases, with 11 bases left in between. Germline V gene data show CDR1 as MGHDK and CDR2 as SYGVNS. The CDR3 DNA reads TGTGCCAGCAGTGAACCGACGGGGGCCTATGGCTACACCTTC. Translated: CASSEPTGAYGYTF.

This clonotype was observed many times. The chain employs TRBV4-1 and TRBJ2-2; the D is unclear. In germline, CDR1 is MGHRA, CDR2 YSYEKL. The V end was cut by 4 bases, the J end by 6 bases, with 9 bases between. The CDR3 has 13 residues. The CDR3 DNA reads TGCGCCAGCAGCCTAAGGAGTTCCGGGGAGCTGTTTTTT. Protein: CASSLRSSGELFF.

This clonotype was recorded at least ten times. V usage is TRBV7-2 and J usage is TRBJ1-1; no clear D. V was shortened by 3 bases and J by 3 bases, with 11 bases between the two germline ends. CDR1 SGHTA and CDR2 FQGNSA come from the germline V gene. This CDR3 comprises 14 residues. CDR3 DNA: TGTGCCAGCAGCTTGCAAGGGCGGTACACTGAAGCTTTCTTT. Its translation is CASSLQGRYTEAFF. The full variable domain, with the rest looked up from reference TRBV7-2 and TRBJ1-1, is GAGVSQSPSNKVTEKGKDVELRCDPISGHTALYWYRQSLGQGLEFLIYFQGNSAPDKSGLPSDRFSAERTGGSVSTLTIQRTQQEDSAVYLCASSLQGRYTEAFFGQGTRLTVV.

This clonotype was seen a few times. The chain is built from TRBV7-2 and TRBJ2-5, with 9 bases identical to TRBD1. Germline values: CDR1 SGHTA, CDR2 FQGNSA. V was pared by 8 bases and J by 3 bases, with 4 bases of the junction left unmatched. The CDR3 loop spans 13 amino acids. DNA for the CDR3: TGTGCCAGCCTCCGGGACAGGGAAGAGACCCAGTACTTC. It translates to CASLRDREETQYF.

CDR3 nucleotide sequence: TGTGCCAGCACCGGCTTCGACCTCAACACTGAAGCTTTCTTT. The encoded protein is CASTGFDLNTEAFF. The chain carries TRBV6-1 and TRBJ1-1; no definite D call. V was trimmed by 7 bases and J by 2 bases, leaving 14 bases between them. This CDR3 contains 14 residues. The germline CDR1 and CDR2 sequences are MNHNS and SASEGT.

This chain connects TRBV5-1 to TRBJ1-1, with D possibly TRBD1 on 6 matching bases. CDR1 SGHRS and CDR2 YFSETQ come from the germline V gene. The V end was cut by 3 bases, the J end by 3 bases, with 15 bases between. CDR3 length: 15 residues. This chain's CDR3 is CASSSAGVPHTEAFF. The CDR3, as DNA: TGCGCCAGCAGCTCGGCAGGGGTTCCCCACACTGAAGCTTTCTTT. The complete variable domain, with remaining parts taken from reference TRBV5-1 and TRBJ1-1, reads KAGVTQTPRYLIKTRGQQVTLSCSPISGHRSVSWYQQTPGQGLQFLFEYFSETQRNKGNFPGRFSGRQFSNSRSEMNVSTLELGDSALYLCASSSAGVPHTEAFFGQGTRLTVV.

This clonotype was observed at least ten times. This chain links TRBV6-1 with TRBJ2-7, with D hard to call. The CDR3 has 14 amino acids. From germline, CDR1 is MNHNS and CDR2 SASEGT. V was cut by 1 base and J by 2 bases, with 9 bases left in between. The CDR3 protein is CASSEVLDTYEQYF. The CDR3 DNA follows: TGTGCCAGCAGTGAAGTCCTCGACACCTACGAGCAGTACTTC.

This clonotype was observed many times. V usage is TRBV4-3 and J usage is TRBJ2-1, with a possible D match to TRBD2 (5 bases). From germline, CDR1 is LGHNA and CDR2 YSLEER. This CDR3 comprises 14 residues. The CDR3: CASSRGGLDNEQFF. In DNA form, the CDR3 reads TGCGCTTCCTCCCGGGGTGGTTTGGACAATGAGCAGTTCTTC.

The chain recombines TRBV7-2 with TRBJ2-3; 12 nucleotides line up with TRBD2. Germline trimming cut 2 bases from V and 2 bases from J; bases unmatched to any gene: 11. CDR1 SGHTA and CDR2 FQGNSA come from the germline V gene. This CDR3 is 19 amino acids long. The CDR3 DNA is TGTGCCAGCAGCTTAAGCATCGGGGGACTAGCGGGCCACACAGATACGCAGTATTTT. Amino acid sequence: CASSLSIGGLAGHTDTQYF.

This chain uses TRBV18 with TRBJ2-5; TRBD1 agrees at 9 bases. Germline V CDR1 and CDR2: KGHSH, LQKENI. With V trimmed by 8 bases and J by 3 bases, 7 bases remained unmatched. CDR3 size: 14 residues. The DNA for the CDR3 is TGTGCCAGCCTAAAACAGGGGGCCGAAGAGACCCAGTACTTC. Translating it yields CASLKQGAEETQYF.

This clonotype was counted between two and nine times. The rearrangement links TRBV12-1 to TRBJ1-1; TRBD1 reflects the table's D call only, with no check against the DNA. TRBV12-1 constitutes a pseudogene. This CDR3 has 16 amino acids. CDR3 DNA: TGTGCCAGCAGCCCTGGGGGTCCGGGGTTGAACACTGAAGCTTTCTTT. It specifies CASSPGGPGLNTEAFF.

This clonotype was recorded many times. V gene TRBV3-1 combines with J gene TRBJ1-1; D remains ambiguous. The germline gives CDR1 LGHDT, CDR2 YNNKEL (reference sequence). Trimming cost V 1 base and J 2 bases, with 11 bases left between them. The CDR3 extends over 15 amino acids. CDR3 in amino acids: CASSQVSRVNTEAFF. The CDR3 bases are TGTGCCAGCAGCCAAGTTTCCAGAGTCAACACTGAAGCTTTCTTT.

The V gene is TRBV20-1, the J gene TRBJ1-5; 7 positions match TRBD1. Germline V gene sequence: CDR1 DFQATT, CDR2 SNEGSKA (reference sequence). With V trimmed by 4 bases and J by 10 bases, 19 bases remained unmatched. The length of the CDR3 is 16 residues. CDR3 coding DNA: TGCAGTGCTACCCGGGACAGCCACGGATTATCCGCCCCCCAGCATTTT. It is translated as CSATRDSHGLSAPQHF.

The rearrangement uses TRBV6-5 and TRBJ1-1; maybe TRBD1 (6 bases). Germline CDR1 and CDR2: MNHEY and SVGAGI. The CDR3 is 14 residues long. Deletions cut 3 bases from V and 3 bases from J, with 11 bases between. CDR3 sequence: CASSYWGRDTEAFF. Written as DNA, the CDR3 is TGTGCCAGCAGTTATTGGGGGCGCGACACTGAAGCTTTCTTT.

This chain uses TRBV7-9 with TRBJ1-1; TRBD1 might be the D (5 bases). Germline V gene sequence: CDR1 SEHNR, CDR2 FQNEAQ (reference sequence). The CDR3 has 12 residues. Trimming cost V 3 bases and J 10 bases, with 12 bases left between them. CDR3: CASSFRGVAAFF. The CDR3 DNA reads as TGTGCCAGCAGCTTTAGAGGGGTAGCAGCTTTCTTT.

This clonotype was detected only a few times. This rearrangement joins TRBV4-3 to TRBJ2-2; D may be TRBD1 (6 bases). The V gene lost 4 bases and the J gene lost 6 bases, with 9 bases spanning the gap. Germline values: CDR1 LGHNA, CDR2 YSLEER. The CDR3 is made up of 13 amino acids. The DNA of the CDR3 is TGCGCCAGCAGCCCGACAGGAGCCGGGGAGCTGTTTTTT. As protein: CASSPTGAGELFF.

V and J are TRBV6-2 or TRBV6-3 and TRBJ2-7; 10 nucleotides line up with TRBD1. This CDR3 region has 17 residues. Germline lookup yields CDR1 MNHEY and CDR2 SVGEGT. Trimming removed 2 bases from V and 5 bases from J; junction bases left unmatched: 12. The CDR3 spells CASSYASGTGDQDEQYF. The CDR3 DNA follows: TGTGCCAGCAGTTACGCATCCGGGACAGGGGATCAGGACGAGCAGTACTTC.

CDR3 protein: CASSIFGQISNQPQHF. Here the CDR3 DNA reads TGTGCCAGTAGTATATTCGGACAGATTAGCAATCAGCCCCAGCATTTT. V gene TRBV19 combines with J gene TRBJ1-5; possible D gene TRBD1, 6 bases. The CDR3 sequence is 16 residues long. Germline V gives CDR1 LNHDA, CDR2 SQIVND (reference sequence). The V end lost 2 bases, the J end lost 0 bases, and 11 bases lay between the germline ends.

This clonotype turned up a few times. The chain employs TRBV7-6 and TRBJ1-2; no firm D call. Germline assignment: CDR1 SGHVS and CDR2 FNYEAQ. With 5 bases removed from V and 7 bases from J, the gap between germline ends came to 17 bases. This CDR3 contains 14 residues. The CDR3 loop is CASSKLGSPGGYTF. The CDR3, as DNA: TGTGCCAGCAGCAAGCTGGGGAGCCCAGGTGGCTACACCTTC.

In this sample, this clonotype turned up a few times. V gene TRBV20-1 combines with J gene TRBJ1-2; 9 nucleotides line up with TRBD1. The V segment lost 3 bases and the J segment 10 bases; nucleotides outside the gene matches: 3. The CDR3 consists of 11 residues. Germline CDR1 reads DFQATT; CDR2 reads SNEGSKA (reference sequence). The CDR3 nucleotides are TGCAGTGCTAGGACAGGGGGAGACTACACCTTC. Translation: CSARTGGDYTF.

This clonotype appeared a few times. CDR3 in DNA: TGTGCCAGCAGCGTCGACTCAGGGACGAACACTGAAGCTTTCTTT. Its protein is CASSVDSGTNTEAFF. J is TRBJ1-1 and V is TRBV9; D perhaps matches TRBD1 (5 bases). Trimming cost V 2 bases and J 1 base, with 12 bases left between them. Per the germline V gene, CDR1 is SGDLS and CDR2 is YYNGEE. The CDR3 contains 15 residues.

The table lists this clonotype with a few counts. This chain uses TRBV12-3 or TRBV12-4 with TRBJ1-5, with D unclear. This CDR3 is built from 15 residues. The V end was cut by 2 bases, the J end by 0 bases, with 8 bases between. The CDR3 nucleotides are TGTGCCAGCAGTTTAAGGTTTTATAGCAATCAGCCCCAGCATTTT. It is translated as CASSLRFYSNQPQHF.

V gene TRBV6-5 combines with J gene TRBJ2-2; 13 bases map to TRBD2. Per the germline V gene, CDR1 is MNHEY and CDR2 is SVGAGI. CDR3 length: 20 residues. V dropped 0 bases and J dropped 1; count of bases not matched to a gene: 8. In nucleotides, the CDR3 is TGTGCCAGCAGTTACTCCCTCGGGGGACTAGCGGGGTGGAACACCGGGGAGCTGTTTTTT. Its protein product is CASSYSLGGLAGWNTGELFF.

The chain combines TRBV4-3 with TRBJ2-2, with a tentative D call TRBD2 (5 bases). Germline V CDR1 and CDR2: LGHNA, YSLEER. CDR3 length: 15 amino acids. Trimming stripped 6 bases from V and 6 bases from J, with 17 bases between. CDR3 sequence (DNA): TGCGCCAGCAGTCTGGACTGGGAGAGATCCGGGGAGCTGTTTTTT. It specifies CASSLDWERSGELFF.

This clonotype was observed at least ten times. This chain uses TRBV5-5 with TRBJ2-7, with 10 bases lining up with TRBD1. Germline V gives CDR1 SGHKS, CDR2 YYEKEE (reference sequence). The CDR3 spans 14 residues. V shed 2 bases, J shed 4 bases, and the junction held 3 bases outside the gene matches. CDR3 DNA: TGTGCCAGCAGCTTCCCGGGACAGGGGTACGAGCAGTACTTC. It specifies CASSFPGQGYEQYF.